This section outlines one T cell receptor (beta chain) sequence together with its context. Germline loops: CDR1 MGHRA, CDR2 YSYEKL. Trimming took 1 base from V and 3 from J, leaving 6 bases between them. The CDR3 length is 13 residues. This table comes from immunoSEQ multiplex PCR, and its TCRdb copy is limited to in-frame clones, with some not included. The table lists roughly 100,000 clones, about 90% of them singletons. The sample is drawn from a study of control samples from healthy donors and cancer patients. The chain carries TRBV4-1 and TRBJ1-1; D gene uncertain. This receptor was identified in a woman aged 18-35 years in good health. Sequencing input: blood. The CDR3 nucleotides are TGCGCCAGCAGCCAAGTATCGTACACTGAAGCTTTCTTT. Protein product: CASSQVSYTEAFF.